Included here is one T cell receptor beta chain sequence, with context. The sample is drawn from a study of blood T cell repertoires in COVID-19. Study details: Donors in the United States, Italy and Spain gave samples during acute or convalescent COVID-19.

Trimming stripped 7 bases from V and 8 bases from J, with 17 bases between. This CDR3 spans 13 amino acids. Measured with immunoSEQ multiplex PCR; TCRdb has only the in-frame clones, and not every one. The profile shows some 88,000 clones, around 93% of them singletons. The chain employs TRBV12-3 or TRBV12-4 and TRBJ1-2, with a possible D match to TRBD1 (5 bases). This sequence was found in a human donor with active COVID-19. The donor label of this sample is uncertain. The sample taken for sequencing was peripheral blood. This chain's CDR3 is CASTWGVLRGYTF. The CDR3 nucleotides are TGTGCCAGCACCTGGGGGGTCCTTCGCGGCTACACCTTC.